The 2 T cell receptor beta chains given below trace back to one sample, sequenced in a study of Graves' ophthalmopathy and Graves' hyperthyroidism. TCR beta CDR3 amplification used RNA transcripts. HTBI primers primed a first-round RT-PCR, and a second-round multiplex PCR followed. TCRdb called the multiplex PCR reads again in MiXCR, with one record for every CDR3 protein. The sample records hundreds of thousands of distinct CDR3 sequences, more than 20% being singletons. Material: peripheral blood. These TCRs come from a young woman with stable Graves' hyperthyroidism.

The chain employs TRBV6-5 and TRBJ1-2, with TRBD1 identical over 7 bases. Trimming cost V 2 bases and J 7 bases; bases outside gene matches: 13. The CDR3 is 16 amino acids. The germline CDR1 and CDR2 sequences are MNHEY and SVGAGI. CDR3 sequence reads: CASSYPTDRDGAGYTF. In DNA, the CDR3 is TGTGCCAGCAGTTACCCTACCGACAGGGATGGAGCTGGCTACACCTTC.

This clonotype was observed many times. This chain connects TRBV7-9 to TRBJ2-5, with 12 bases fitting TRBD1. Germline V gene lookup returns CDR1 SEHNR and CDR2 FQNEAQ (reference sequence). The CDR3 extends over 16 amino acids. V was pared by 5 bases and J by 4 bases, with 8 bases of the junction left unmatched. In nucleotides, the CDR3 is TGTGCCAGCAGCCTTATGGGGACAGGGGGCAGAGAGACCCAGTACTTC. This gives the protein CASSLMGTGGRETQYF.